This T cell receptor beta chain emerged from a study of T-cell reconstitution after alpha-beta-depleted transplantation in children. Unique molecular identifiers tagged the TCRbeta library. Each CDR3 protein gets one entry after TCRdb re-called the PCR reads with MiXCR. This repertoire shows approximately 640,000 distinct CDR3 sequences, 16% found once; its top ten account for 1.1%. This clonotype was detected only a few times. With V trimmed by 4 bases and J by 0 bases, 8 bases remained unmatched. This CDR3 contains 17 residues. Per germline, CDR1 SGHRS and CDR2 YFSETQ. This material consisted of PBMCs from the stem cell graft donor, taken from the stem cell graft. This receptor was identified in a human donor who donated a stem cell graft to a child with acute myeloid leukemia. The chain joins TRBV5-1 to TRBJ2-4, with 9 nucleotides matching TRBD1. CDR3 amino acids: CASSLGQGNLAKNIQYF. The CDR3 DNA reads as TGCGCCAGCAGCCTGGGACAGGGAAACTTAGCCAAAAACATTCAGTACTTC.